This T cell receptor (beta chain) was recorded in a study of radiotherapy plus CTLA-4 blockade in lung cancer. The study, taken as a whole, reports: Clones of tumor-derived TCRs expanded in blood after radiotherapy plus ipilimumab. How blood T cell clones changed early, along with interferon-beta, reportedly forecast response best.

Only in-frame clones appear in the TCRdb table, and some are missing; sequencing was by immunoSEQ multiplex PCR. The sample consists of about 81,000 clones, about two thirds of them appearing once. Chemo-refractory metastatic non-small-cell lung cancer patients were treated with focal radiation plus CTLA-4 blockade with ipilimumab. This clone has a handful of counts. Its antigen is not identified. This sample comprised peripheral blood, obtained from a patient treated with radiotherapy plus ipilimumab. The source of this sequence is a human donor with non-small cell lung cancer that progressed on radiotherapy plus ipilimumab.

CDR3 residues: CASSSRQYVNTEAFF. CDR3 nucleotides: TGTGCCAGCAGTTCAAGACAGTATGTGAACACTGAAGCTTTCTTT. The chain joins TRBV28 to TRBJ1-1; maybe TRBD1 (5 bases). V was clipped by 4 bases and J by 0 bases, with 12 bases between them. The CDR3 spans 15 residues. Germline V gene sequence: CDR1 MDHEN, CDR2 SYDVKM.